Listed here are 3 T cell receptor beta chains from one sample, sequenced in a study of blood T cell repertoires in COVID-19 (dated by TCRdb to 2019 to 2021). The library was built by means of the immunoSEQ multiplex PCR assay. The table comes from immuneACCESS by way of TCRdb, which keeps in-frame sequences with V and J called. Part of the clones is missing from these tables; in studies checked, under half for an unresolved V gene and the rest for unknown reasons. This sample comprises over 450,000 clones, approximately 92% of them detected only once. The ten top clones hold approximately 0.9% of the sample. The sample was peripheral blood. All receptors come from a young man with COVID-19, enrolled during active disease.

The chain's CDR3 is CSGGDTNTGELFF. The CDR3 coding sequence is TGCAGCGGAGGAGATACGAACACCGGGGAGCTGTTTTTT. V is TRBV29-1 and J is TRBJ2-2; no clear D gene. The V end was cut by 7 bases, the J end by 0 bases, with 9 bases between. This CDR3 spans 13 amino acids. Germline CDR1 and CDR2: SQVTM and ANQGSEA.

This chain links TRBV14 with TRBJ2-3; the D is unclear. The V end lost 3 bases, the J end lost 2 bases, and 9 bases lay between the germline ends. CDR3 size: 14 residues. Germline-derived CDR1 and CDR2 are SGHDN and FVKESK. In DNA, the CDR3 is TGTGCCAGCAGCCATCGGAGTTCCACAGATACGCAGTATTTT. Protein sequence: CASSHRSSTDTQYF. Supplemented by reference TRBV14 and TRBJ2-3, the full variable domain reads EAGVTQFPSHSVIEKGQTVTLRCDPISGHDNLYWYRRVMGKEIKFLLHFVKESKQDESGMPNNRFLAERTGGTYSTLKVQPAELEDSGVYFCASSHRSSTDTQYFGPGTRLTVL.

Written as DNA, the CDR3 is TGTGCCATCAGTGGGTTCCGCTCGGCCTACGAGCAGTACTTC. Translation: CAISGFRSAYEQYF. This chain uses TRBV10-3 with TRBJ2-7; D remains unclear. This CDR3 is 14 amino acids long. Deletions cut 4 bases from V and 2 bases from J, with 12 bases between. Germline V gives CDR1 ENHRY, CDR2 SYGVKD.